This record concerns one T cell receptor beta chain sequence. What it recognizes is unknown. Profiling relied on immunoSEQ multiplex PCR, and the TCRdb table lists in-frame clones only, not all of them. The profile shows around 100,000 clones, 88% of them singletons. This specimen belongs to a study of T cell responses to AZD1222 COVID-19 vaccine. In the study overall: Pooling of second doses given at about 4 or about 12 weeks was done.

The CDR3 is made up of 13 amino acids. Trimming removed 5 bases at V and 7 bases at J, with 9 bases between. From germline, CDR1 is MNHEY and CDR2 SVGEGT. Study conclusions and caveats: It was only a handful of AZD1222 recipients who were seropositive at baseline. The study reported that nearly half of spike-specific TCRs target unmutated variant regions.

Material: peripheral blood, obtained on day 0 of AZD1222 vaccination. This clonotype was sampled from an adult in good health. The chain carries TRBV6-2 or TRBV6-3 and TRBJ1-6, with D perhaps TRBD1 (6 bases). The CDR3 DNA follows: TGTGCCAGCAGTCGACAGGAGAATTCACCCCTCCACTTT. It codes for CASSRQENSPLHF.